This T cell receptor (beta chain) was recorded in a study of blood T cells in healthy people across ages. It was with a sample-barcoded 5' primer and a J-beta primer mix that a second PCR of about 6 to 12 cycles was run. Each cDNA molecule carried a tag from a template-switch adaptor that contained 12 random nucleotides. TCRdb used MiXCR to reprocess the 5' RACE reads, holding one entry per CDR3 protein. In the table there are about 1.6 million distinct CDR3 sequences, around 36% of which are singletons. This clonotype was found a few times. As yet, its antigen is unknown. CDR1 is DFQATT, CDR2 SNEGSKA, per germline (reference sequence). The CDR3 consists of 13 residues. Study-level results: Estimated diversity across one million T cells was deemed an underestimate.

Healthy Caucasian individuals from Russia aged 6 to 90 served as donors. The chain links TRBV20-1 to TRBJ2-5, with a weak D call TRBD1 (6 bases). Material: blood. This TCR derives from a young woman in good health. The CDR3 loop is CSLAGRGRETQYF. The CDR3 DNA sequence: TGCAGCCTGGCCGGCAGGGGAAGGGAGACCCAGTACTTC.